These T cell receptor beta chains were read from a single sample in a study of Ad26.COV2.S vaccination and SARS-CoV-2 variants. Here immunoSEQ multiplex PCR was the method, and the copy in TCRdb shows in-frame clones only, minus some. The sample shows about 320,000 clones, about 82% of them seen only once. Material: peripheral blood, obtained in a trial of Ad26.COV2.S vaccine versus placebo. Receptor source: a person between 18 and 65 years old who received the Ad26.COV2.S COVID-19 vaccine or a placebo. CDR3s include the opening cysteine and the closing phenylalanine or tryptophan. D genes are given only for firm matches. Some rows mark clone size as missing; the rest say once, few, many or name a class of expanded clone.

TRBJ1-5 few TRBV2 NA TGTGCCAGCAAGCAGGGTAGCAATCAGCCCCAGCATTTT CASKQGSNQPQHF
TRBJ2-7 once TRBV15 NA TGTGCCACCAGCAGGACAGTTTCGTACGAGCAGTACTTC CATSRTVSYEQYF
TRBJ2-2 NA TRBV9 NA NA CASSLSVAVNTGELFF
TRBJ2-1 NA TRBV11-2 TRBD1 TGTGCCAGCAGCTTGGTCAGGGGGCACTACAATGAGCAGTTCTTC CASSLVRGHYNEQFF
TRBJ1-3 NA TRBV4-1 NA TGCGCCAGCAGCCAAGATATACAGATTGGAAACACCATATATTTT CASSQDIQIGNTIYF
TRBJ2-1 NA TRBV3-1/TRBV3-2 TRBD1 TGTGCCAGCAGCCCCCAACAGGGGACGGACAATGAGCAGTTCTTC CASSPQQGTDNEQFF
TRBJ2-3 NA TRBV6-5 NA TGTGCCACCCAGGGACATGATACGCAGTATTTT CATQGHDTQYF
TRBJ1-5 few TRBV7-9 NA TGTGCCAGCTCCGCGGAATATAGCAATCAGCCCCAGCATTTT CASSAEYSNQPQHF
TRBJ2-3 once TRBV15 TRBD1 TGTGCCACCAGCACCCGGGACAGAAGCACAGATACGCAGTATTTT CATSTRDRSTDTQYF
TRBJ2-3 NA TRBV9 TRBD1 TGTGCCAGCAGCGCCAGGGGGCCCCCAGATACGCAGTATTTT CASSARGPPDTQYF
TRBJ2-5 NA TRBV7-9 TRBD1 TGTGCCAGCAGCTTAGCGCGGGACAGGGGAAAAGAGACCCAGTACTTC CASSLARDRGKETQYF
TRBJ1-6 NA TRBV15 NA TGTGCCACCAGCAGAGCCGGACACCCTGTTTCACCCCTCCACTTT CATSRAGHPVSPLHF
TRBJ2-7 NA TRBV7-8 NA TGTGCCAGCAGCTTCCCCGGGACATTAGAGCAGTACTTC CASSFPGTLEQYF
TRBJ2-5 once TRBV6-2/TRBV6-3 TRBD2 TGTGCCAGCAGTTACTCAGCGGGGAACCAAGAGACCCAGTACTTC CASSYSAGNQETQYF
TRBJ1-5 NA TRBV9 TRBD1 TGTGCCAGCAGCGCCACAGGGGGCGGCAATCAGCCCCAGCATTTT CASSATGGGNQPQHF
TRBJ1-2 few TRBV4-1 NA TGCGCCAGCAGTCCCGGGACGGTCTATGGCTACACCTTC CASSPGTVYGYTF
TRBJ1-5 once TRBV10-3 NA TGTGCCATCAGCCCAAGGGGGACAAACGATAGATCTAGCAATCAGCCCCAGCATTTT CAISPRGTNDRSSNQPQHF
TRBJ1-1 NA TRBV24-1 NA TGTGCCACCAAAATTCAGGTTTTGAACACTGAAGCTTTCTTT CATKIQVLNTEAFF
TRBJ1-6 NA TRBV30 NA TGTGCCTGGAGTGGAGAAGGGGGGTGGCGGAATTCACCCCTCCACTTT CAWSGEGGWRNSPLHF
TRBJ2-1 NA TRBV13 TRBD2 TGTGCCAGCAGCTCCCTTAGGACTAGCGGGGGGCTCAATGAGCAGTTCTTC CASSSLRTSGGLNEQFF
TRBJ2-5 NA TRBV5-4 NA TGTGCCAGCAGCCCCCGGGTCGGGGTTCAAGAGACCCAGTACTTC CASSPRVGVQETQYF